The TCR beta chain described here comes from a study of blood T cells in healthy people across ages. Findings of the study overall: The long-lived group displayed more naive CD4+ cells, plus higher diversity, than the aged donors did. Using unsorted PBMCs precluded a conclusive naive versus antigen-experienced comparison. Per million T cells, the diversity of TCR beta decreased roughly linearly as age advanced. The percentage of naive T cells correlated strongly with TCR beta diversity.

This clonotype came up a few times. Its target is unknown. An end of the junction differs from the germline gene, which may be a read error. Primers used in a second PCR of about 6 to 12 cycles were a sample-barcoded 5' primer and a J-beta primer mix. Via MiXCR, TCRdb re-called the 5' RACE reads, giving one row per CDR3 protein. Here the sample spans some 690,000 distinct CDR3 sequences, roughly 20% being singletons. This CDR3 is 16 amino acids long. Germline CDR1 is DFQATT and CDR2 is SNEGSKA (reference sequence). The source is an older man in good health. The V call is TRBV20-1, the J call TRBJ2-3, with 8 bases matching TRBD2. Specimen: blood. In nucleotides, the CDR3 is TGCGGTGCTAGAGAGACCTTAGCGGGACACTCACTTGCGCAGTATTTT. Protein: CGARETLAGHSLAQYF.